Below, 31 T cell receptor beta chains from the same sample are listed, as sequenced in a study of response to subunit inactivated influenza vaccine. From the RT-PCR reads, TCRdb called clonotypes with MiXCR, one entry per CDR3 protein. This table has around 580,000 distinct CDR3 sequences, 12% appearing once. This specimen consisted of PBMCs from blood, obtained on the day of vaccination. All receptors come from a man in his fifties or sixties who received an inactivated influenza vaccine.

This clonotype occurred many times. V usage is TRBV24-1 and J usage is TRBJ2-1; TRBD2 aligns across 10 bases. The germline gives CDR1 KGHDR, CDR2 SFDVKD. The CDR3 length is 15 residues. J lost 5 bases, V lost 9 bases, and 9 bases had no gene match. The CDR3 loop is CATVNSGGPDNEQFF. The CDR3 bases are TGTGCCACCGTAAATAGCGGGGGGCCCGACAATGAGCAGTTCTTC.

The V call is TRBV7-9, the J call TRBJ2-1; D remains unclear. Germline V gene lookup returns CDR1 SEHNR and CDR2 FQNEAQ (reference sequence). V lost 7 bases and J 5 bases, leaving 9 bases between the germline ends. CDR3 size: 12 residues. CDR3 protein: CASTTADNEQFF. As DNA, the CDR3 is TGTGCCAGCACCACCGCTGACAATGAGCAGTTCTTC.

J is TRBJ2-5 and V is TRBV7-9, with D possibly matching TRBD2 (5 bases). Between the trimmed V and J ends, which lost 5 bases and 4 bases, there was a span of 17 bases. CDR1 is SEHNR, CDR2 FQNEAQ, per germline (reference sequence). The CDR3 has 15 residues. In DNA form, the CDR3 reads TGTGCCAGCAGCCGAGATTTTTGGGCGGGAGAGACCCAGTACTTC. This encodes CASSRDFWAGETQYF.

The chain joins TRBV7-2 to TRBJ2-7; the match to TRBD2 covers 9 bases. The CDR3 runs 17 residues. Germline loops: CDR1 SGHTA, CDR2 FQGNSA. J lost 4 bases, V lost 2 bases, and 12 bases had no gene match. The CDR3 spells CASSLSPVGLASYEQYF. CDR3 nucleotides: TGTGCCAGCAGCTTAAGCCCAGTAGGACTAGCGTCGTACGAGCAGTACTTC.

V is TRBV5-1 and J is TRBJ1-2, with 8 bases fitting TRBD1. Trimming took 4 bases from V and 9 from J; bases not matched to a gene: 14. The CDR3 extends over 15 amino acids. CDR1 is SGHRS and CDR2 is YFSETQ in the germline V gene. The CDR3 region is CASSQQTTGAKRYTF. The CDR3 nucleotides read TGCGCCAGCAGCCAACAAACGACAGGGGCCAAGCGCTACACCTTC.

The sample holds many counts of this clonotype. V and J are TRBV6-1 and TRBJ2-7; 9 bases map to TRBD2. Germline CDR1 MNHNS, CDR2 SASEGT. CDR3 length: 14 residues. Losses at the gene ends were 5 bases for V and 2 bases for J; bases not matched to a gene: 4. CDR3 coding DNA: TGTGCCAGCAGTAGAAGCGGGGGGCCCTACGAGCAGTACTTC. It codes for CASSRSGGPYEQYF.

The chain uses TRBV4-3 and TRBJ1-6; tentatively, D is TRBD1 (5 bases). Germline V gene data show CDR1 as LGHNA and CDR2 as YSLEER. V was clipped by 5 bases and J by 10 bases, with 18 bases between them. The CDR3 is 15 residues long. The CDR3 region is CASSNLGREGSPLHF. CDR3 in DNA: TGCGCCAGCAGCAACCTAGGCAGGGAGGGCTCACCCCTCCACTTT.

The V and J genes are TRBV13 and TRBJ2-2, with 9 bases fitting TRBD2. V trimming: 7 bases; J trimming: 3 bases; junction bases outside the gene matches: 9. This CDR3 is built from 16 residues. Germline CDR1 reads PRHDT; CDR2 reads FYEKMQ (reference sequence). Here the CDR3 DNA reads TGTGCCAGCACCCGGGGGAGCGGGAGGCACACCGGGGAGCTGTTTTTT. Translated: CASTRGSGRHTGELFF.

This chain links TRBV18 with TRBJ2-3; TRBD1 matches 8 bases. Per germline, CDR1 KGHSH and CDR2 LQKENI. J lost 4 bases, V lost 4 bases, and 7 bases had no gene match. The CDR3 has 15 residues. CDR3 sequence: CASSLQGANADTQYF. The DNA of the CDR3 is TGTGCCAGCTCACTGCAGGGGGCTAATGCAGATACGCAGTATTTT.

In this sample, this clonotype turned up many times. The chain employs TRBV12-3 or TRBV12-4 and TRBJ1-3; D unclear. The CDR3 totals 12 residues. Trimming removed 5 bases from V and 4 bases from J, with 6 bases in between. Here the CDR3 reads CASSPGGNTIYF. The CDR3 bases are TGTGCCAGCAGTCCGGGGGGAAACACCATATATTTT.

V and J are TRBV11-3 and TRBJ2-3; 8 bases agree with TRBD1. The V segment lost 3 bases and the J segment 11 bases; nucleotides outside the gene matches: 4. The germline V gene encodes CDR1 SGHNT and CDR2 YENEEA. The CDR3 is 12 residues long. The CDR3 nucleotides read TGTGCCAGCAGCTTCGACAGGGGACGGCAGTATTTT. Amino acids: CASSFDRGRQYF.

This clonotype showed up many times. The CDR3 loop is CASSVGGYTEAFF. CDR3 nucleotides: TGTGCCAGCAGCGTCGGCGGATACACTGAAGCTTTCTTT. The chain joins TRBV9 to TRBJ1-1; D uncertain. The CDR3 contains 13 residues. The V end was cut by 2 bases, the J end by 3 bases, with 8 bases between. CDR1 SGDLS and CDR2 YYNGEE come from the germline V gene.

The chain is built from TRBV7-2 and TRBJ2-5; the D is unclear. The CDR3 is 13 residues long. The ends were cut back, 5 bases at V and 4 bases at J, with 11 bases in the middle. Per germline, CDR1 SGHTA and CDR2 FQGNSA. The CDR3 DNA reads TGTGCCAGCAGCCCACACCCGGCAGAGACCCAGTACTTC. Amino acids: CASSPHPAETQYF.

The J gene is TRBJ2-5, the V gene TRBV7-2; 8 positions agree with TRBD2. The CDR3 runs 15 residues. The germline V gene encodes CDR1 SGHTA and CDR2 FQGNSA. V gave up 5 bases and J gave up 3 bases; unmatched junction bases: 8. CDR3 residues: CASSPRLAGKETQYF. The CDR3 DNA sequence: TGTGCCAGCAGCCCCCGGCTAGCGGGTAAAGAGACCCAGTACTTC.

CDR3 sequence reads: CASSPWDGAAYEQYF. The CDR3, as DNA: TGTGCCAGCAGCCCGTGGGACGGCGCCGCCTACGAGCAGTACTTC. The V gene is TRBV5-5, the J gene TRBJ2-7; perhaps D is TRBD1 or TRBD2 (5 bases each). V was cut by 4 bases and J by 2 bases, with 16 bases left in between. Germline V lookup: CDR1 SGHKS, CDR2 YYEKEE (reference sequence). This CDR3 region has 15 residues.

This clonotype was observed a few times. The rearrangement uses TRBV7-2 and TRBJ1-2; the D is unclear. Deletions cut 5 bases from V and 4 bases from J, with 17 bases between. Germline V gene data show CDR1 as SGHTA and CDR2 as FQGNSA. This CDR3 is built from 15 residues. The CDR3 region has the DNA TGTGCCAGCAGCGATCGGTCGGTGGGCTTCTATGGCTACACCTTC. Protein sequence: CASSDRSVGFYGYTF.

This clonotype was counted only a few times. The chain links TRBV5-1 to TRBJ2-5, with D possibly matching TRBD1 (6 bases). V was shortened by 3 bases and J by 0 bases, with 15 bases between the two germline ends. CDR3 size: 16 residues. The germline V gene encodes CDR1 SGHRS and CDR2 YFSETQ. CDR3 in amino acids: CASSSGTPLNQETQYF. The CDR3 nucleotides read TGCGCCAGCAGCTCCGGGACACCTCTTAACCAAGAGACCCAGTACTTC.

The chain couples TRBV4-3 to TRBJ2-7; a possible D gene is TRBD1 (5 bases). Trimming removed 0 bases from V and 1 base from J, with 10 bases in between. Germline lookup yields CDR1 LGHNA and CDR2 YSLEER. This CDR3 is 15 amino acids long. CDR3 residues: CASSQDFGASYEQYF. CDR3 bases: TGCGCCAGCAGCCAAGATTTTGGGGCATCCTACGAGCAGTACTTC.

This chain uses TRBV7-9 with TRBJ1-2; D is unclear. Germline values: CDR1 SEHNR, CDR2 FQNEAQ (reference sequence). The CDR3 contains 13 residues. The V gene lost 5 bases and the J gene lost 7 bases, with 14 bases spanning the gap. CDR3 bases: TGTGCCAGCAGCCCCGTTGAAGTAGGTGGCTACACCTTC. This gives the protein CASSPVEVGGYTF.

This clonotype was seen only once. The rearrangement uses TRBV29-1 and TRBJ1-5; D may be TRBD1 (5 bases). This CDR3 region has 13 residues. Germline CDR1 is SQVTM and CDR2 is ANQGSEA. Trimming removed 4 bases from V and 4 bases from J, with 11 bases in between. The CDR3 loop reads CSVGPGGNQPQHF. CDR3 DNA sequence: TGCAGCGTTGGGCCCGGGGGAAATCAGCCCCAGCATTTT.

This clonotype was observed at least ten times. J is TRBJ2-1 and V is TRBV7-9; D is possibly TRBD2 (5 bases). The CDR3 totals 12 residues. Per the germline V gene, CDR1 is SEHNR and CDR2 is FQNEAQ (reference sequence). Trimming pared 8 bases from V and 5 bases from J, leaving 10 bases between. As DNA, the CDR3 is TGTGCCAGCCGGGGTTTAAACAATGAGCAGTTCTTC. Protein product: CASRGLNNEQFF.

The rearrangement uses TRBV25-1 and TRBJ2-7, with unresolved D. Trimming cost V 3 bases and J 3 bases, with 12 bases left between them. Germline assignment: CDR1 MGHDK and CDR2 SYGVNS. This CDR3 is 14 amino acids long. The chain's CDR3 is CASSESRYHYEQYF. The CDR3 coding sequence is TGTGCCAGCAGTGAGTCGAGATACCACTACGAGCAGTACTTC.

This clonotype was seen only a few times. The chain uses TRBV6-1 and TRBJ2-3, with D perhaps being TRBD1 or TRBD2 (5 bases each). The germline V gene has CDR1 MNHNS and CDR2 SASEGT. V was shortened by 8 bases and J by 0 bases, with 12 bases between the two germline ends. The CDR3 covers 14 residues. CDR3 loop: CASGPWGSTDTQYF. The CDR3 bases are TGTGCCAGCGGACCTTGGGGGAGCACAGATACGCAGTATTTT.

J is TRBJ2-2 and V is TRBV5-6; 7 bases are shared with TRBD2. Unmatched junction bases numbered 6, after V lost 1 base and J lost 3 bases. From germline, CDR1 is SGHDT and CDR2 YYEEEE. The length of the CDR3 is 16 residues. The CDR3 reads CASSLPRESHTGELFF. The CDR3 nucleotides are TGTGCCAGCAGCTTGCCGCGGGAGTCCCACACCGGGGAGCTGTTTTTT.

This clonotype was observed at least ten times. An end of the junction differs from the germline gene, which may be a read error. This rearrangement joins TRBV5-1 to TRBJ2-1; D is undetermined. This CDR3 region has 13 residues. Germline assignment: CDR1 SGHRS and CDR2 YFSETQ. The CDR3 bases are TGTGCCAGCAGCTTAGGGCCGAACAATGAGCAGTTCTTC. Protein: CASSLGPNNEQFF.

CDR3 nucleotides: TGCGCCAGCCGACAGGACTCTGCAGATACGCAGTATTTT. This gives the protein CASRQDSADTQYF. The V and J genes are TRBV5-1 and TRBJ2-3, with TRBD1 as a possible D gene (6 bases). Germline CDR1 is SGHRS and CDR2 is YFSETQ. Trimming pared 7 bases from V and 4 bases from J, leaving 13 bases between. The CDR3 consists of 13 residues.

The J gene is TRBJ2-3, the V gene TRBV18; tentative D call: TRBD2 (5 bases). V was pared by 3 bases and J by 4 bases, with 20 bases between. CDR3 length equals 17 residues. Looked up from germline, CDR1 is KGHSH and CDR2 is LQKENI. The CDR3: CASSPPVGARTPDTQYF. The CDR3 bases are TGTGCCAGCTCACCCCCGGTGGGAGCGAGAACCCCAGATACGCAGTATTTT.

This rearrangement joins TRBV28 to TRBJ2-7; 8 bases agree with TRBD1. V was pared by 6 bases and J by 6 bases, with 13 bases of the junction left unmatched. Germline values: CDR1 MDHEN, CDR2 SYDVKM. This CDR3 has 15 amino acids. The CDR3 region has the DNA TGTGCCAGCAGCCCGCCCGGACAGGGATGGACCGAGCAGTACTTC. Residues: CASSPPGQGWTEQYF.

This clonotype was detected many times. The chain uses TRBV7-2 and TRBJ2-3; D unclear. The CDR3 consists of 12 residues. The germline CDR1 and CDR2 sequences are SGHTA and FQGNSA. In DNA form, the CDR3 reads TGTGCAGTTCAGCCGTTCACAGATACGCAGTATTTT. This codes for CAVQPFTDTQYF.

This clonotype was detected only a few times. The chain uses TRBV7-2 and TRBJ1-4, with D hard to call. The CDR3 spans 8 residues. V lost 8 bases, J lost 12 bases, and 4 bases lay in between. Germline V gene lookup returns CDR1 SGHTA and CDR2 FQGNSA. CDR3 sequence reads: CASSELFF. The CDR3 DNA sequence: TGTGCCAGCTCAGAACTGTTTTTT. Filled out from reference TRBV7-2 and TRBJ1-4, the complete variable domain reads GAGVSQSPSNKVTEKGKDVELRCDPISGHTALYWYRQSLGQGLEFLIYFQGNSAPDKSGLPSDRFSAERTGGSVSTLTIQRTQQEDSAVYLCASSELFFGSGTQLSVL.

The CDR3 sequence is CASSLDGLVSDTQYF. The CDR3 nucleotides are TGTGCCAGCAGCTTAGACGGACTAGTATCAGATACGCAGTATTTT. This chain connects TRBV7-2 to TRBJ2-3, with 7 bases that match TRBD2. Germline V gives CDR1 SGHTA, CDR2 FQGNSA. J lost 4 bases, V lost 1 base, and 5 bases had no gene match. The CDR3 sequence is 15 residues long.